The 10 T cell receptor beta chains presented below share a single source sample, sequenced in a study of shared clonotypes between healthy human individuals. Terminally differentiated effector memory CD45RA+ cells were excluded from the naive CD8 cells, which were CD45RO-negative and positively selected for CCR7. Only in-frame clones appear in the TCRdb table, and some are missing; sequencing was by immunoSEQ multiplex PCR. Counted here are millions of clones, around 96% occurring once; the ten biggest clones make up 0.85% to 1.3%. The sequenced sample consisted of naive CD8+ T cells sorted from blood. All receptors come from a man aged 18 to 29 in good health.

This clone was observed a single time. V usage is TRBV27 and J usage is TRBJ1-1; D gene uncertain. The CDR3 loop spans 15 amino acids. Germline V gene data show CDR1 as MNHEY and CDR2 as SMNVEV (reference sequence). The germline V and J ends were trimmed by 6 bases and 3 bases, with 17 bases remaining between them. The CDR3 sequence is CASSPAWVKDTEAFF. DNA for the CDR3: TGTGCCAGCAGCCCCGCCTGGGTAAAGGACACTGAAGCTTTCTTT.

This chain connects TRBV6-5 to TRBJ1-5; D uncertain. V lost 4 bases and J 3 bases, leaving 13 bases between the germline ends. CDR3 size: 15 residues. The germline CDR1 and CDR2 sequences are MNHEY and SVGAGI. The CDR3 region is CASSSNSVDNQPQHF. DNA for the CDR3: TGTGCCAGCAGTTCAAACTCAGTCGACAATCAGCCCCAGCATTTT.

The chain is built from TRBV27 and TRBJ1-2; D might be TRBD1 (6 bases). Germline CDR1 reads MNHEY; CDR2 reads SMNVEV (reference sequence). This CDR3 spans 18 amino acids. V lost 4 bases, J lost 7 bases, and 28 bases lay in between. Here the CDR3 DNA reads TGTGCCAGCAGTTCCCGGGGACTTGGTACAGGGATAAGGCGTGGCTACACCTTC. It is translated as CASSSRGLGTGIRRGYTF.

This chain connects TRBV5-1 to TRBJ2-3, with D unresolved. The CDR3 is made up of 15 amino acids. Germline V gene sequence: CDR1 SGHRS, CDR2 YFSETQ. V gave up 0 bases and J gave up 4 bases, with 12 bases separating them. The CDR3 DNA reads TGCGCCAGCAGCTTGGCCTCGGTGATTCCAGATACGCAGTATTTT. This gives the protein CASSLASVIPDTQYF.

This chain connects TRBV6-1 to TRBJ2-7, with 7 bases aligning to TRBD2. The V segment lost 6 bases and the J segment 2 bases; nucleotides outside the gene matches: 10. The CDR3 consists of 15 residues. CDR1 and CDR2 from the germline V gene are MNHNS and SASEGT. For the CDR3, the DNA is TGTGCCAGCAGCCCGGGACTACCGGGTACCTACGAGCAGTACTTC. This codes for CASSPGLPGTYEQYF.

The chain uses TRBV28 and TRBJ2-7, with no clear D. The V end was cut by 3 bases, the J end by 1 base, with 13 bases between. The CDR3 loop spans 15 amino acids. Germline assignment: CDR1 MDHEN and CDR2 SYDVKM. This chain's CDR3 is CASSFSRQGSYEQYF. Here the CDR3 DNA reads TGTGCCAGCAGTTTTTCACGACAAGGATCCTACGAGCAGTACTTC.

The chain combines TRBV7-3 with TRBJ2-2, with 7 bases that match TRBD1. V trimming: 0 bases; J trimming: 4 bases; junction bases outside the gene matches: 8. The CDR3 has 17 residues. Germline CDR1 and CDR2: SGHTA and FQGTGA. The DNA for the CDR3 is TGTGCCAGCAGCTTAACTTCCGGGACAGACCTCACCGGGGAGCTGTTTTTT. Its translation: CASSLTSGTDLTGELFF. Drawing the rest from reference TRBV7-3 and TRBJ2-2, the complete variable domain is GAGVSQTPSNKVTEKGKYVELRCDPISGHTALYWYRQSLGQGPEFLIYFQGTGAADDSGLPNDRFFAVRPEGSVSTLKIQRTERGDSAVYLCASSLTSGTDLTGELFFGEGSRLTVL.

The chain joins TRBV30 to TRBJ1-1, with 7 bases that match TRBD1. The junction had 2 bases not matched to a gene; V was cut back by 7 bases and J by 0 bases. CDR1 is GTSNPN and CDR2 is SVGIG in the germline V gene (reference sequence). The CDR3 is made up of 12 amino acids. The DNA for the CDR3 is TGTGCCTTAGGACAGGTGAACACTGAAGCTTTCTTT. Its translation: CALGQVNTEAFF.

This chain links TRBV10-3 with TRBJ2-7; TRBD2 aligns across 8 bases. Losses at the gene ends were 2 bases for V and 6 bases for J; bases not matched to a gene: 3. CDR3 length: 13 amino acids. The V gene's germline CDR1 is ENHRY and CDR2 SYGVKD. CDR3 in amino acids: CAISEGSGTEQYF. The CDR3 DNA is TGTGCCATCAGTGAGGGTAGCGGGACCGAGCAGTACTTC.

The chain uses TRBV7-9 and TRBJ2-7; 8 nucleotides align to TRBD1. The V gene end was trimmed by 0 bases and the J gene end by 3 bases; junction bases not matched to a gene: 1. CDR1 is SEHNR and CDR2 is FQNEAQ in the germline V gene (reference sequence). The CDR3 is made up of 14 amino acids. DNA of the CDR3: TGTGCCAGCAGCTTAGCGGGACAGGTCTACGAGCAGTACTTC. Protein sequence: CASSLAGQVYEQYF.